A selection of T cell receptor beta chains follows, all from one sample in a study of OX40 agonist ivuxolimab in advanced cancers. The method was immunoSEQ multiplex PCR; TCRdb's version includes in-frame clones alone and lacks a portion of them. The sample consists of 55,000 to 90,000 clones, about 82% of them appearing once. Sequencing was performed on CD4+ or CD8+ T cells sorted from blood, taken in a trial of the OX40 agonist ivuxolimab. Receptors were obtained from an adult with an advanced solid tumor such as melanoma, head and neck, liver or kidney cancer. Each CDR3 is given with its conserved first and last residue. D genes are given only for firm matches. Clone size is stated in some rows and not others, as once, few, many or a class when expanded.

d_gene	v_gene	j_gene	abundance	CDR3aa	CDR3nt
.	TRBV5-6	TRBJ1-2	.	CASSHQDRPNYGYTF	TGTGCCAGCAGCCACCAAGACAGGCCGAACTATGGCTACACCTTC
TRBD1	TRBV5-1	TRBJ2-7	few	CASSFLSTGTGGYEQYF	TGCGCCAGCAGCTTCTTATCAACCGGGACAGGGGGCTACGAGCAGTACTTC
TRBD1	TRBV19	TRBJ1-5	once	CASSIGTGGNQPQHF	TGTGCCAGTAGTATCGGGACAGGGGGGAATCAGCCCCAGCATTTT
.	TRBV5-5	TRBJ2-7	.	CASSLNRGGHYEQYF	TGTGCCAGCAGCTTAAACAGGGGGGGCCACTACGAGCAGTACTTC
.	TRBV11-1	TRBJ2-5	.	CASSSSRGRVPQETQYF	TGTGCCAGCAGCTCCTCCCGGGGGCGGGTGCCGCAAGAGACCCAGTACTTC
.	TRBV6-5	TRBJ2-7	.	CASSEPGHHYEQYF	TGTGCCAGCAGTGAACCGGGACACCACTACGAGCAGTACTTC
.	TRBV27	TRBJ2-3	.	CASSFRENTDTQYF	TGTGCCAGCAGTTTCCGGGAAAACACAGATACGCAGTATTTT
TRBD1	TRBV19	TRBJ1-2	.	CASSPLGTGDGYTF	TGTGCCAGTAGCCCTCTAGGGACAGGGGATGGCTACACCTTC
TRBD1	TRBV7-9	TRBJ1-2	.	CASSLATGGGYTF	TGTGCCAGCAGCTTAGCGACAGGGGGTGGCTACACCTTC
.	TRBV30	TRBJ2-7	.	CAWGGYEQYF	TGTGCCTGGGGCGGCTACGAGCAGTACTTC
.	TRBV7-6	TRBJ1-1	.	CASSLSRVNTEAFF	TGTGCCAGCAGCTTGAGCAGGGTGAACACTGAAGCTTTCTTT
.	TRBV2	TRBJ1-5	.	CASSEGGGRQPQHF	TGTGCCAGCAGTGAGGGAGGAGGGCGTCAGCCCCAGCATTTT
.	TRBV11-2	TRBJ2-7	.	CASSSPTYEQYF	TGTGCCAGCAGCTCCCCTACCTACGAGCAGTACTTC
TRBD1	TRBV6-5	TRBJ1-2	few	CASSFSGQVNGYTF	TGTGCCAGCAGTTTCTCGGGACAGGTGAATGGCTACACCTTC
.	TRBV7-9	TRBJ2-5	.	CASSFSRGTGKETQYF	TGTGCCAGCAGCTTCTCCAGGGGAACGGGTAAAGAGACCCAGTACTTC
.	TRBV30	TRBJ1-2	.	CAWTLNYGYTF	TGTGCCTGGACCCTTAACTATGGCTACACCTTC
.	TRBV6-1	TRBJ2-7	.	CASLGGQTYEQYF	TGTGCCAGTCTCGGCGGGCAGACCTACGAGCAGTACTTC
.	TRBV10-1	TRBJ2-3	.	CASNVRGRGLRSSTDTQYF	TGCGCCAGCAACGTGAGAGGGAGAGGCCTACGATCTAGCACAGATACGCAGTATTTT
.	TRBV6-5	TRBJ2-7	.	CASSTPQQYF	TGTGCCAGCAGTACCCCCCAGCAGTACTTC
TRBD1	TRBV10-1	TRBJ1-2	.	CASRSGGSRGGYTF	TGCGCCAGCCGCTCAGGGGGCAGTAGGGGTGGCTACACCTTC
TRBD1	TRBV7-9	TRBJ2-2	.	CASSPDRAGTGELFF	TGTGCCAGCAGCCCAGACAGGGCGGGCACCGGGGAGCTGTTTTTT
.	TRBV7-9	TRBJ2-7	.	CASSSWSTSSHEQYF	TGTGCCAGCAGCTCCTGGTCAACTAGCTCCCACGAGCAGTACTTC
TRBD1	TRBV6-1	TRBJ2-7	once	CASTSWTGVYEQYF	TGTGCCAGCACCTCGTGGACAGGGGTCTACGAGCAGTACTTC
TRBD1	TRBV6-1	TRBJ2-3	.	CASSGTGGTDTQYF	TGTGCCAGCAGTGGGACAGGGGGCACAGATACGCAGTATTTT
.	TRBV15	TRBJ1-5	.	CATSRDPNINQPQHF	TGTGCCACCAGCAGAGATCCCAACATCAATCAGCCCCAGCATTTT
TRBD2	TRBV7-7	TRBJ2-3	few	CASSLGLAGSDTQYF	TGTGCCAGCAGCTTGGGACTAGCGGGCTCAGATACGCAGTATTTT
.	TRBV11-2	TRBJ2-4	.	CASRRGNIQYF	TGTGCCAGCCGAAGGGGAAACATTCAGTACTTC
.	TRBV5-4	TRBJ1-2	.	CASSLPHRNYGYTF	TGTGCCAGCAGCTTGCCCCACAGGAACTATGGCTACACCTTC
TRBD1	TRBV13	TRBJ2-3	.	CASSRRQGPTDTQYF	TGTGCCAGCAGCCGTCGACAGGGTCCCACAGATACGCAGTATTTT
.	TRBV2	TRBJ1-6	.	CAGKRGLNSPLHF	TGTGCCGGAAAGAGAGGCCTTAATTCACCCCTCCACTTT
.	TRBV9	TRBJ2-3	.	CASSVEGQGVDTQYF	TGTGCCAGCAGCGTAGAGGGCCAGGGAGTAGATACGCAGTATTTT
.	TRBV19	TRBJ1-3	.	CASSIEVGTGANLISGNTIYF	TGTGCCAGTAGTATAGAGGTTGGTACGGGAGCGAACTTGATCTCTGGAAACACCATATATTTT
.	TRBV5-1	TRBJ1-6	.	CASSPGQSSYNSPLHF	TGCGCCAGCAGCCCTGGACAGAGCTCCTATAATTCACCCCTCCACTTT
.	TRBV5-6	TRBJ1-4	few	CASSVLISPLFF	TGTGCCAGCAGCGTACTCATTAGCCCCCTGTTTTTT
.	TRBV5-8	TRBJ1-1	.	CASSLGSGRERVEAFF	TGTGCCAGCAGCTTGGGGTCGGGCAGGGAACGGGTTGAAGCTTTCTTT
.	TRBV27	TRBJ1-1	.	CASSLRGTAEAFF	TGTGCCAGCAGTTTAAGGGGAACGGCTGAAGCTTTCTTT
.	TRBV28	TRBJ2-7	.	CASSFMGLGSQYF	TGTGCCAGCAGTTTTATGGGACTCGGCTCGCAGTACTTC
TRBD1	TRBV9	TRBJ2-7	.	CASSAWDRVAYEQYF	TGTGCCAGCAGCGCATGGGACAGGGTTGCCTACGAGCAGTACTTC
TRBD2	TRBV5-1	TRBJ2-3	.	CASSAASGGTMSTDTQYF	TGCGCCAGCAGCGCCGCTAGCGGGGGGACCATGAGCACAGATACGCAGTATTTT
TRBD1	TRBV18	TRBJ1-2	.	CASSPRVDRGYGYTF	TGTGCCAGCTCACCACGGGTGGACAGGGGCTATGGCTACACCTTC
TRBD1	TRBV5-1	TRBJ1-4	.	CASSTMATGGSEKLFF	TGCGCCAGCAGCACGATGGCGACAGGGGGGAGTGAAAAACTGTTTTTT
TRBD1	TRBV6-5	TRBJ1-2	.	CASSYFLLQGVNGYTF	TGTGCCAGCAGTTACTTTCTCCTACAGGGGGTTAATGGCTACACCTTC
.	TRBV5-1	TRBJ2-5	.	CASSFLGQYQETQYF	TGCGCCAGCAGCTTTCTCGGCCAATACCAAGAGACCCAGTACTTC
.	TRBV18	TRBJ2-7	once	CASSPGLGSYEQYF	TGTGCCAGCTCACCTGGGCTGGGAAGCTACGAGCAGTACTTC
.	TRBV4-1	TRBJ1-4	few	CASSQAPTNEKLFF	TGCGCCAGCAGCCAAGCCCCAACTAATGAAAAACTGTTTTTT
.	TRBV5-1	TRBJ1-4	.	CASSLVEGGDEKLFF	TGCGCCAGCAGCTTGGTAGAGGGAGGGGATGAAAAACTGTTTTTT
.	TRBV6-5	TRBJ1-1	.	CASSYLQGLMNTEAFF	TGTGCCAGCAGTTACCTCCAGGGGTTAATGAACACTGAAGCTTTCTTT
TRBD1	TRBV13	TRBJ2-7	few	CASSPDRGQKQYF	TGTGCCAGCAGCCCGGACAGGGGGCAGAAGCAGTACTTC
.	TRBV5-1	TRBJ2-3	.	CASSSPSKPWEQYF	TGCGCCAGCAGCTCCCCGTCGAAACCTTGGGAGCAGTATTTT
.	TRBV30	TRBJ1-1	.	CAWSVLWQGLSTEAFF	TGTGCCTGGAGTGTACTCTGGCAGGGCTTGTCCACTGAAGCTTTCTTT